The 29 T cell receptor beta chains below all came from one sample that was sequenced in a study of T cell repertoires in cytomegalovirus infection. The antigens of these receptors remain unknown. TCRdb used MiXCR to reprocess the reads, holding one entry per CDR3 protein. This sample yields approximately 730,000 distinct CDR3 sequences, of which about 33% are seen a single time; roughly 18% belongs to the top ten. The sequenced sample was cultured PBMCs, obtained from culture after CMV antigen stimulation. Receptors originate from a human donor in good health (CMV status not recorded). Some clones in this sample may be carry-over from other donors' samples.

The rearrangement links TRBV6-2 or TRBV6-3 to TRBJ2-2, with 7 positions matching TRBD2. The V segment lost 8 bases and the J segment 6 bases; nucleotides outside the gene matches: 9. This CDR3 region has 14 residues. CDR1 MNHEY and CDR2 SVGEGT come from the germline V gene. The CDR3 loop is CASAGSGGSGELFF. The CDR3 DNA reads TGTGCCAGCGCCGGGTCGGGGGGATCCGGGGAGCTGTTTTTT.

A few counts support this clonotype. This chain uses TRBV5-1 with TRBJ2-7; D remains unclear. This CDR3 has 14 amino acids. V gave up 2 bases and J gave up 5 bases, with 14 bases separating them. In germline, CDR1 is SGHRS, CDR2 YFSETQ. The CDR3 DNA sequence: TGCGCCAGCAGCTTAGAATCAGGATACGACGAGCAGTACTTC. This sequence encodes CASSLESGYDEQYF.

The chain joins TRBV27 to TRBJ1-2, with a tentative D call TRBD1 (5 bases). This CDR3 has 14 amino acids. Germline CDR1 reads MNHEY; CDR2 reads SMNVEV (reference sequence). Trimming cost V 4 bases and J 8 bases, with 17 bases left between them. The CDR3 coding sequence is TGTGCCAGCAGTTCAACGACCGGGGCGGAAGGCTACACCTTC. It is translated as CASSSTTGAEGYTF.

The CDR3 here is CASSFDGRNTDTQYF. The CDR3 DNA reads as TGTGCCAGCAGCTTTGACGGGAGGAATACAGATACGCAGTATTTT. The chain combines TRBV7-2 with TRBJ2-3; 7 nucleotides line up with TRBD2. This CDR3 region has 15 residues. Per germline, CDR1 SGHTA and CDR2 FQGNSA. V shed 3 bases, J shed 3 bases, and the junction held 6 bases outside the gene matches.

J is TRBJ2-7 and V is TRBV7-2; 9 bases match TRBD1. Germline CDR1 and CDR2: SGHTA and FQGNSA. This CDR3 is 17 amino acids long. V gave up 6 bases and J gave up 1 base; unmatched junction bases: 13. The CDR3 coding sequence is TGTGCCAGCAGTTCACCTCAAACAGGGGGCTGGTCCTACGAGCAGTACTTC. As protein: CASSSPQTGGWSYEQYF.

Only a few counts were recorded for this clonotype. CDR3 DNA sequence: TGTGCCAGCAGCGTAGGTTTTCTACCTCCGGGAGATACGCAGTATTTT. This sequence encodes CASSVGFLPPGDTQYF. The chain is built from TRBV9 and TRBJ2-3; D gene unclear. The V gene's germline CDR1 is SGDLS and CDR2 YYNGEE. V was trimmed by 0 bases and J by 5 bases, leaving 16 bases between them. The CDR3 length is 16 residues.

In this sample, this clonotype turned up many times. The chain has TRBV7-2 and TRBJ2-5, with 7 positions matching TRBD2. The V gene's germline CDR1 is SGHTA and CDR2 FQGNSA. The CDR3 extends over 15 amino acids. Losses at the gene ends were 1 base for V and 7 bases for J; bases not matched to a gene: 9. CDR3 bases: TGTGCCAGCAGCTTAGGGGGTAGCGGGCCCATGACCCAGTACTTC. Residues: CASSLGGSGPMTQYF.

The rearrangement uses TRBV7-4 and TRBJ1-3; D gene uncertain. The length of the CDR3 is 11 residues. Germline V CDR1 and CDR2: SGHVT, SQSDAQ. The V and J ends lost 5 bases and 7 bases respectively, with 6 bases between them. The CDR3 DNA follows: TGTGCCAGCAGCACCAAGAACACCATATATTTT. Its protein is CASSTKNTIYF.

The chain couples TRBV7-2 to TRBJ2-4; D is perhaps TRBD2 (5 bases). CDR1 is SGHTA, CDR2 FQGNSA, per germline. This CDR3 is built from 14 residues. Trimming pared 1 base from V and 7 bases from J, leaving 11 bases between. For the CDR3, the DNA is TGTGCCAGCAGCTTAGGTCCCGGGGAGAACATTCAGTACTTC. Translation gives CASSLGPGENIQYF.

The table lists this clonotype with a few counts. V and J are TRBV15 and TRBJ1-2; maybe TRBD1 (5 bases). CDR1 and CDR2 from the germline V gene are LNHNV and YYDKDF (reference sequence). Trimming pared 4 bases from V and 2 bases from J, leaving 14 bases between. The CDR3 spans 15 residues. In DNA form, the CDR3 reads TGTGCCACCAGCACTAGTGACAGCGAGAACTATGGCTACACCTTC. This sequence encodes CATSTSDSENYGYTF.

This rearrangement joins TRBV6-5 to TRBJ1-2, with 8 bases lining up with TRBD1. Germline CDR1 is MNHEY and CDR2 is SVGAGI. The CDR3 runs 15 residues. V lost 5 bases and J lost 6; bases outside the gene matches: 11. Here the CDR3 DNA reads TGTGCCAGCAGTCCCGACAGGGGAAGTAGGAATGGCTACACCTTC. Translation: CASSPDRGSRNGYTF.

The chain is built from TRBV6-6 and TRBJ2-5; weak D call: TRBD1 (6 bases). Germline-derived CDR1 and CDR2 are MNHNY and SVGAGI (reference sequence). Trimming cost V 7 bases and J 1 base, with 7 bases left between them. CDR3 size: 12 residues. CDR3 DNA sequence: TGTGCCAGCAAACAGGGCCAAGAGACCCAGTACTTC. It encodes CASKQGQETQYF.

There are many counts of this clonotype. This chain uses TRBV7-2 with TRBJ2-3, with unresolved D. V was cut by 2 bases and J by 0 bases, with 9 bases left in between. The CDR3 sequence is 15 residues long. The germline V gene encodes CDR1 SGHTA and CDR2 FQGNSA. The CDR3, as DNA: TGTGCCAGCAGCTTACAGGAAAAAAGCACAGATACGCAGTATTTT. Amino acids: CASSLQEKSTDTQYF.

This chain joins TRBV9 and TRBJ2-3; TRBD2 is a possible D gene (6 bases). The germline gives CDR1 SGDLS, CDR2 YYNGEE. V lost 4 bases, J lost 1 base, and 16 bases lay in between. This CDR3 spans 16 amino acids. The CDR3 DNA follows: TGTGCCAGCAGCAACCGACTAGTTGCAGGCACAGATACGCAGTATTTT. It translates to CASSNRLVAGTDTQYF.

The chain uses TRBV6-2 or TRBV6-3 and TRBJ2-1; TRBD2 matches at 8 bases. After removal of 2 bases from V and 3 bases from J, the junction contained 9 bases not matched to a gene. This CDR3 is built from 17 residues. Looked up from germline, CDR1 is MNHEY and CDR2 is SVGEGT. The DNA for the CDR3 is TGTGCCAGCAGTTACGGGGCGGGAGGTGTTTTCTACAATGAGCAGTTCTTC. This translates into CASSYGAGGVFYNEQFF.

Worth noting for this clonotype: Sequence at one end of the junction differs from germline and may be a read error. V is TRBV28 and J is TRBJ1-2; tentatively, D is TRBD1 (6 bases). The CDR3 is 12 amino acids. The germline V gene has CDR1 MDHEN and CDR2 SYDVKM. Here the CDR3 DNA reads TGTGCCAGCAGTTTCCCCGACAGGCCGGAATCATTC. Translating gives CASSFPDRPESF.

The chain links TRBV6-2 or TRBV6-3 to TRBJ2-3; D uncertain. The CDR3 consists of 14 residues. Germline CDR1 is MNHEY and CDR2 is SVGEGT. Trimming pared 5 bases from V and 6 bases from J, leaving 15 bases between. CDR3 sequence reads: CASSLTTYSDTQYF. The CDR3 DNA sequence: TGTGCCAGCAGTCTTACAACATACTCGGATACGCAGTATTTT.

In its sample, this clonotype was seen a few times. This chain links TRBV28 with TRBJ2-2; maybe TRBD2 (6 bases). From germline, CDR1 is MDHEN and CDR2 SYDVKM. V lost 7 bases and J lost 0, with 21 bases in between. This CDR3 has 18 residues. The CDR3 DNA follows: TGTGCCAGCACCGGCCCAACGGCGGGGACCTCGAACACCGGGGAGCTGTTTTTT. This codes for CASTGPTAGTSNTGELFF.

This clonotype was seen many times. This chain connects TRBV7-2 to TRBJ2-3; maybe TRBD2 (5 bases). The V and J ends lost 1 base and 2 bases respectively, with 7 bases between them. This CDR3 region has 14 residues. The germline gives CDR1 SGHTA, CDR2 FQGNSA. The CDR3 DNA reads TGTGCCAGCAGCTTAGGACTACACACAGATACGCAGTATTTT. It specifies CASSLGLHTDTQYF.

This chain joins TRBV12-3 or TRBV12-4 and TRBJ1-1, with D hard to call. Trimming shortened V by 6 bases and J by 8 bases, and 22 bases separated the two germline ends. The length of the CDR3 is 15 residues. CDR3 coding DNA: TGTGCCAGCAGGCGATCAGGTACCTTTACTTTAGAAGCTTTCTTT. It codes for CASRRSGTFTLEAFF.

The sample holds one count of this clonotype. The chain links TRBV7-2 to TRBJ2-2; 9 bases map to TRBD2. V was pared by 6 bases and J by 6 bases, with 14 bases of the junction left unmatched. The V gene's germline CDR1 is SGHTA and CDR2 FQGNSA. This CDR3 is 17 amino acids long. The CDR3 sequence: CASRPFSSGDLAGELFF. The CDR3 DNA reads as TGTGCCAGCAGGCCTTTTTCTAGCGGGGATTTGGCCGGGGAGCTGTTTTTT.

V usage is TRBV12-3 or TRBV12-4 and J usage is TRBJ2-1; 14 positions agree with TRBD2. CDR3 length: 15 residues. Trimming cost V 8 bases and J 4 bases; bases outside gene matches: 4. This CDR3 reads CASGRTSGRYNEQFF. The CDR3 DNA is TGTGCCAGCGGGCGGACTAGCGGGAGGTACAATGAGCAGTTCTTC.

J is TRBJ2-1 and V is TRBV7-9; tentatively, D is TRBD1 (6 bases). V was cut by 3 bases and J by 13 bases, with 13 bases left in between. This CDR3 is 12 amino acids long. Germline CDR1 and CDR2: SEHNR and FQNEAQ (reference sequence). The CDR3 sequence is CASSFDRRSQFF. CDR3 DNA: TGTGCCAGCAGCTTCGACAGGAGGAGTCAGTTCTTC.

The V and J genes are TRBV20-1 and TRBJ1-6; D is unclear. V lost 7 bases to trimming and J lost 9 bases, with 13 bases between them. CDR3 length: 12 amino acids. CDR1 is DFQATT and CDR2 is SNEGSKA in the germline V gene (reference sequence). CDR3 in DNA: TGCAGTGTATATGGGAATGGTTCACCCCTCCACTTT. Translated, it gives CSVYGNGSPLHF.

This sequence joins TRBV19 and TRBJ2-6; D remains ambiguous. The CDR3 sequence is 16 residues long. The V end lost 4 bases, the J end lost 0 bases, and 10 bases lay between the germline ends. Germline-derived CDR1 and CDR2 are LNHDA and SQIVND (reference sequence). As DNA, the CDR3 is TGTGCCAGTAGTAAGCCAGGTCCCTCTGGGGCCAACGTCCTGACTTTC. Amino acid sequence: CASSKPGPSGANVLTF.

V usage is TRBV7-9 and J usage is TRBJ1-4, with a possible D match to TRBD1 (5 bases). Germline V lookup: CDR1 SEHNR, CDR2 FQNEAQ (reference sequence). Trimming took off 5 bases at V and 8 bases at J, with 12 bases between the two ends. The CDR3 sequence is 13 residues long. CDR3 loop: CASSPGLREKLFF. CDR3 nucleotides: TGTGCCAGCAGCCCGGGGCTCAGGGAAAAACTGTTTTTT.

This clonotype has more than one count but fewer than ten. The chain is built from TRBV12-3 or TRBV12-4 and TRBJ2-6; 9 bases are a match to TRBD1. J lost 3 bases, V lost 6 bases, and 15 bases had no gene match. This CDR3 contains 19 residues. The CDR3 loop reads CASRPPRDRAVRGANVLTF. The DNA of the CDR3 is TGTGCCAGCAGGCCACCTCGGGACAGGGCTGTGCGTGGGGCCAACGTCCTGACTTTC.

V gene TRBV20-1 combines with J gene TRBJ2-3; 15 bases agree with TRBD2. The ends lost 6 bases at V and 4 bases at J; junction bases unmatched: 5. Germline V gene data show CDR1 as DFQATT and CDR2 as SNEGSKA (reference sequence). CDR3 length equals 15 residues. CDR3: CSARTSGGGADTQYF. For the CDR3, the DNA is TGCAGTGCCCGGACTAGCGGGGGGGGGGCAGATACGCAGTATTTT.

The chain links TRBV6-1 to TRBJ2-4; weak D call: TRBD1 (6 bases). V gave up 6 bases and J gave up 7 bases, with 13 bases separating them. The CDR3 consists of 13 residues. The germline CDR1 and CDR2 sequences are MNHNS and SASEGT. CDR3 nucleotides: TGTGCCAGCAGGTGGGGGCAGGGGAACATTCAGTACTTC. This translates into CASRWGQGNIQYF.